This is a list of T cell receptor beta chains from one sample in a study of vaccination effects on CD4 cells after COVID-19. Sequenced by immunoSEQ multiplex PCR; TCRdb stores in-frame clones only, minus some. The data contain tens of thousands of clones, roughly three fifths of them seen just once; the ten biggest clones take up roughly 6%. These receptors lack a known antigen. Sequencing used CD4+ T cells from PBMCs cultured without peptide, obtained before COVID-19 vaccination. The receptors were gathered from a human donor who received a COVID-19 vaccine. The CDR3 runs from the conserved cysteine through the conserved F or W. The D gene is left open where the match is weak. Size values are once, few and many counts, or a class for expanded clones, and some rows have none.

v_gene: TRBV7-2; abundance: NA; d_gene: NA; j_gene: TRBJ2-1; CDR3nt: TGTGCCAGCAGCCGGCCGGACTATCCTTACAATGAGCAGTTCTTC; CDR3aa: CASSRPDYPYNEQFF
v_gene: TRBV10-3; abundance: NA; d_gene: TRBD2; j_gene: TRBJ2-2; CDR3nt: TGTGCCATCAGTGAGACGCTAGCGGGAGTCCCCGGGGAGCTGTTTTTT; CDR3aa: CAISETLAGVPGELFF
v_gene: TRBV28; abundance: once; d_gene: NA; j_gene: TRBJ1-1; CDR3nt: TGTGCCAGCATCCTGGGGCAGATCAACACTGAAGCTTTCTTT; CDR3aa: CASILGQINTEAFF
v_gene: TRBV6-2/TRBV6-3; abundance: NA; d_gene: NA; j_gene: TRBJ1-2; CDR3nt: TGTGCCAGCAGTACGTTCGTCTCTGACATGGGGGCTAACTATGGCTACACCTTC; CDR3aa: CASSTFVSDMGANYGYTF
v_gene: TRBV25-1; abundance: NA; d_gene: TRBD2; j_gene: TRBJ2-7; CDR3nt: TGTGCCAGCAGTACTCAGGGAGTAGCGGGTACCTACGAGCAGTACTTC; CDR3aa: CASSTQGVAGTYEQYF
v_gene: TRBV18; abundance: few; d_gene: TRBD1; j_gene: TRBJ1-6; CDR3nt: TGTGCCAGCTCAGGGGCAGGGGGTTCACCCCTCCACTTT; CDR3aa: CASSGAGGSPLHF
v_gene: TRBV5-1; abundance: NA; d_gene: NA; j_gene: TRBJ2-3; CDR3nt: TGCGCCAGCAGCTGGGAACAGGGTCCAGATACGCAGTATTTT; CDR3aa: CASSWEQGPDTQYF
v_gene: TRBV2; abundance: NA; d_gene: NA; j_gene: TRBJ2-3; CDR3nt: TGTGCCAGCAGTGAAGCAAGAGGGGGACAAGATACGCAGTATTTT; CDR3aa: CASSEARGGQDTQYF
v_gene: TRBV5-1; abundance: NA; d_gene: TRBD1; j_gene: TRBJ1-2; CDR3nt: TGCGCCAGCAGCGATCATTCCCGGACAGGGGAGGGTGGCTACACCTTC; CDR3aa: CASSDHSRTGEGGYTF
v_gene: TRBV6-5; abundance: NA; d_gene: NA; j_gene: TRBJ2-7; CDR3nt: TGTGCCAGCACCACCGGGACCTCCTACGAGCAGTACTTC; CDR3aa: CASTTGTSYEQYF
v_gene: TRBV7-9; abundance: few; d_gene: NA; j_gene: TRBJ1-2; CDR3nt: TGTGCCAGCAGCCCGTCGACAGGAAACTATGGCTACACCTTC; CDR3aa: CASSPSTGNYGYTF
v_gene: TRBV19; abundance: NA; d_gene: NA; j_gene: TRBJ2-2; CDR3nt: TGTGCCAGTAGTCGTGCCGGGGAGCTGTTTTTT; CDR3aa: CASSRAGELFF
v_gene: TRBV7-9; abundance: NA; d_gene: NA; j_gene: TRBJ2-1; CDR3nt: TGTGCCAGCAGCTTAGCGGGGGCGGGAGAGCAGTTCTTC; CDR3aa: CASSLAGAGEQFF
v_gene: TRBV5-6; abundance: NA; d_gene: TRBD2; j_gene: TRBJ2-3; CDR3nt: TGTGCCAGCAGCCGCGGGGGGCGCACAGATACGCAGTATTTT; CDR3aa: CASSRGGRTDTQYF
v_gene: TRBV18; abundance: NA; d_gene: NA; j_gene: TRBJ2-6; CDR3nt: TGTGCCAGCTCACCACCGGGAAGACTAATTAGCTCTGGGGCCAACGTCCTGACTTTC; CDR3aa: CASSPPGRLISSGANVLTF